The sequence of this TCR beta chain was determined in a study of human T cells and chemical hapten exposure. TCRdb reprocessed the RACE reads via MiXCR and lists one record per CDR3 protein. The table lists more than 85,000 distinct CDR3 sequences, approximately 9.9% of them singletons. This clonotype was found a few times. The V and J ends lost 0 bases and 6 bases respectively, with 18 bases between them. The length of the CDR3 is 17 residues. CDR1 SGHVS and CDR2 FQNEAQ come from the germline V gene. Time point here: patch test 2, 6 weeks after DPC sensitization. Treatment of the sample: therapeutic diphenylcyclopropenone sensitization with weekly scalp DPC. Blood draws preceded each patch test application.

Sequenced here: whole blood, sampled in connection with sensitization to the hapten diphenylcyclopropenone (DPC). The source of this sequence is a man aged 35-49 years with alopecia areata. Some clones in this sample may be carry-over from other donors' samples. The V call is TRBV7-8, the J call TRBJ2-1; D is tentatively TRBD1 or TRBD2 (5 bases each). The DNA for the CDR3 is TGTGCCAGCAGCTTAGCGACATCGACAGCCCGGGGCAATGAGCAGTTCTTC. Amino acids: CASSLATSTARGNEQFF.